This T cell receptor beta chain was sequenced for a study of shared clonotypes between healthy human individuals. The table came from immunoSEQ multiplex PCR; TCRdb's copy has only in-frame clones and leaves some out. The data show 2 million to 2.5 million clones, 80% to 95% seen once. As regards this clone: Its antigen is as yet unknown.

Whole-study results and caveats: There were few donors, and this limited the genetic and exposure-history diversity represented.

The CDR3 contains 16 residues. Germline CDR1 is SGHRS and CDR2 is YFSETQ. V was pared by 4 bases and J by 0 bases, with 15 bases between. The chain recombines TRBV5-1 with TRBJ2-3; no reliable D call. This clonotype was sampled from a young man in good health. Some clones in this sample may be carry-over from other donors' samples. Material for sequencing was naive CD4+ T cells from PBMCs. The sample's subset: CD45RA+ positively selected. This CDR3 is CASSLQSPESTDTQYF. The DNA for the CDR3 is TGCGCCAGCAGCCTTCAGTCTCCGGAAAGCACAGATACGCAGTATTTT.